This paragraph covers one T cell receptor beta chain sequence. Its matching antigen is unknown. This specimen comes from a study of Ad26.COV2.S vaccination and SARS-CoV-2 variants. Study-wide points: Vaccinated and placebo-treated recipients had similar non-spike TCR breadth. Spike-specific TCR breadth in vaccine recipients exceeded that seen in placebo recipients. Quantification of TCR breadth and depth may have yielded underestimates of total T cell responses.

Noted treatment: around 19 received Ad26.COV2.S at low or high dose, single or two shots; 5 received placebo; per-sample allocation not given. Sampling occurred on day 63 after the first vaccine or placebo injection. An 18-55-year-old adult in Boston served as donor. The CDR3 length is 15 residues. Germline loops: CDR1 LGHDT, CDR2 YNNKEL (reference sequence). Trimming stripped 2 bases from V and 6 bases from J, with 13 bases between. Data came from immunoSEQ multiplex PCR; TCRdb stores just in-frame clones and leaves some out. Of roughly 300,000 clones listed, about 88% are singletons. This TCR came from a person aged 18-65 years who received the Ad26.COV2.S COVID-19 vaccine or a placebo. This sequence joins TRBV3-1 (or the pseudogene TRBV3-2) and TRBJ2-2; possibly TRBD2 for D (6 bases). Source: peripheral blood, taken in a trial of Ad26.COV2.S vaccine versus placebo. CDR3 sequence: CASSQWDFEAGELFF. Written as DNA, the CDR3 is TGTGCCAGCAGCCAATGGGACTTTGAGGCCGGGGAGCTGTTTTTT.